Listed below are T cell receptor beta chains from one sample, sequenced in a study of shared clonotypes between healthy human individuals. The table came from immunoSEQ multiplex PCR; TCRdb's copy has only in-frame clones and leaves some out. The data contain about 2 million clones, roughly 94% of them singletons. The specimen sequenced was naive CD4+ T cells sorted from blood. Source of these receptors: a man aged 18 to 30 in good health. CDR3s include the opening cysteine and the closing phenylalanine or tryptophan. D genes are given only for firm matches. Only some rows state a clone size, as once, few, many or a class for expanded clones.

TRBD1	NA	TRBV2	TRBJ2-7	TGTGCCAGCAAAAGGGACAGTCAGTACGAGCAGTACTTC	CASKRDSQYEQYF
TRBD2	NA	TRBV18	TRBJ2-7	TGTGCCAGCTCACCACTAGGCCTAGCGGGCACCTACGAGCAGTACTTC	CASSPLGLAGTYEQYF
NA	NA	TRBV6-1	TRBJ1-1	TGTGCCAGCAGTGCCCAGATGGGGAACACTGAAGCTTTCTTT	CASSAQMGNTEAFF
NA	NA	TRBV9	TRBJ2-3	TGTGCCAGCAGCGCCCCTTTACTAGCTAAGCAGCCAGATACGCAGTATTTT	CASSAPLLAKQPDTQYF
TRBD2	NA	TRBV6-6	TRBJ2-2	TGTGCCAGCACCTCGATTCGGGGGGGCACCGGGGAGCTGTTTTTT	CASTSIRGGTGELFF
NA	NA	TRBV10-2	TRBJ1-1	TGCGCCAGCAGTGAGCTGGGAAGGAACACTGAAGCTTTCTTT	CASSELGRNTEAFF
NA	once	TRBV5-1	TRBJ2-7	TGCGCCAGCAGCAAGCCTGGTTCCTACGAGCAGTACTTC	CASSKPGSYEQYF
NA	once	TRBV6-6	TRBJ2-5	TGTGCCAGCAGTGACTTAGAGACCCAGTACTTC	CASSDLETQYF
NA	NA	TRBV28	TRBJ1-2	TGTGCCAGCAGCTCACAGGTAGCGGACTATGGCTACACCTTC	CASSSQVADYGYTF
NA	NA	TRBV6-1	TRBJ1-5	TGTGCCAGCAGTGGTACCGGGATGTTTGGCAATCAGCCCCAGCATTTT	CASSGTGMFGNQPQHF
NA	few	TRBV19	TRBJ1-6	TGTGCCAGTAGTCCGTCAGCTACCTATAATTCACCCCTCCACTTT	CASSPSATYNSPLHF
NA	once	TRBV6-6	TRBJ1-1	TGTGCCAGCAGTCTTAACAGGGACACTGAAGCTTTCTTT	CASSLNRDTEAFF
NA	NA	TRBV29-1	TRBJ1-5	TGCAGCGTTGTCTACGGGGGCGGGGAACAGCCCCAGCATTTT	CSVVYGGGEQPQHF
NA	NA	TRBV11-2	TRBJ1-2	TGTGCCAGCAGCCCAATGCTTGGAGGCTACACCTTC	CASSPMLGGYTF
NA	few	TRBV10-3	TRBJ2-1	TGTGCCATCAGTGAAGCGACCCAACCCAACAATGAGCAGTTCTTC	CAISEATQPNNEQFF
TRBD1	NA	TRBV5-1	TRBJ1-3	TGCGCCAGCAGCTCTGGGAGGGGGCTGAACACCATATATTTT	CASSSGRGLNTIYF
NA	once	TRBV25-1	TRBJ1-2	TGTGCCAGCAGTGAACAGGGTTGGGGCTACACCTTC	CASSEQGWGYTF
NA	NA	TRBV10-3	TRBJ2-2	TGTGCCATCAGTGAGTCGGGAACAGCGAACACCGGGGAGCTGTTTTTT	CAISESGTANTGELFF
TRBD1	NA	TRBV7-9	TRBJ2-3	TGTGCCAGCAGTTATGGACAGGGTGCGCAGTATTTT	CASSYGQGAQYF
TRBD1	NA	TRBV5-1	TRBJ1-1	TGCGCCAGCAATTTACTAGGGACAGGGACGAACACTGAAGCTTTCTTT	CASNLLGTGTNTEAFF
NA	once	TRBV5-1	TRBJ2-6	TGCGCCAGCTTTCAGGTACCTGGGGCCAACGTCCTGACTTTC	CASFQVPGANVLTF
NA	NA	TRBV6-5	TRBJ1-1	TGTGCCAGCAGTGAAAATCAGGAAGCTTTCTTT	CASSENQEAFF
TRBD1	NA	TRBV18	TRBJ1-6	TGTGCCAGCTCACCATGGGGACAGGGGGATTCACCCCTCCACTTT	CASSPWGQGDSPLHF
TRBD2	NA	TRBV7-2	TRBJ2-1	TGTGCCTGCGGGGGGAGGTCCTACAATGAGCAGTTCTTC	CACGGRSYNEQFF
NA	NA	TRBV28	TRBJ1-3	TGTGCCAGCTCTGAAGTAGGGGTAAGCTCTGGAAACACCATATATTTT	CASSEVGVSSGNTIYF
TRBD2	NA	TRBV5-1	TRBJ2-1	TGCGCCAGCAGCCAGACTAGCGGGTTATACAATGAGCAGTTCTTC	CASSQTSGLYNEQFF
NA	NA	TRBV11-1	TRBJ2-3	TGTGCCAGCAGCTTAACGGACAAATCAGATACGCAGTATTTT	CASSLTDKSDTQYF
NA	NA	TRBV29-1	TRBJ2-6	TGCAGCGTTGAGGAGGGGCCCTCTGGGGCCAACGTCCTGACTTTC	CSVEEGPSGANVLTF
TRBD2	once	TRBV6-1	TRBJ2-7	TGTGCCAGCAGTTGGCGGGGGGACGAGCAGTACTTC	CASSWRGDEQYF